These 3 T cell receptor beta chains share one sample of origin, sequenced in a study of radiotherapy plus CTLA-4 blockade in lung cancer. Some clones are missing from TCRdb's copy, which holds only in-frame ones; the method was immunoSEQ multiplex PCR. The sample includes more than 12,000 clones, around three quarters of them seen just once. The specimen comprised peripheral blood, sampled from a patient treated with radiotherapy plus ipilimumab. All receptors derive from a human donor with non-small cell lung cancer whose response to radiotherapy plus ipilimumab could not be evaluated.

V and J are TRBV5-1 and TRBJ1-5, with TRBD1 as a possible D gene (6 bases). Germline CDR1 is SGHRS and CDR2 is YFSETQ. The V end was cut by 4 bases, the J end by 10 bases, with 21 bases between. This CDR3 comprises 15 residues. The CDR3 DNA sequence: TGCGCCAGCAGCGCTAGCGGGACACCGCTCGATCCCCAGCATTTT. Encoded protein: CASSASGTPLDPQHF.

The chain joins TRBV6-4 to TRBJ2-6; no clear D. Trimming shortened V by 5 bases and J by 4 bases, and 9 bases separated the two germline ends. The CDR3 loop spans 14 amino acids. The germline gives CDR1 MRHNA, CDR2 SNTAGT. This CDR3 is CASSPVYGANVLTF. In DNA form, the CDR3 reads TGTGCCAGCAGTCCGGTTTACGGGGCCAACGTCCTGACTTTC.

The chain links TRBV6-1 to TRBJ2-5, with D tentatively TRBD1 (6 bases). Germline CDR1 reads MNHNS; CDR2 reads SASEGT. The V end lost 8 bases, the J end lost 2 bases, and 15 bases lay between the germline ends. This CDR3 has 14 residues. The CDR3 reads CASQTGGGQETQYF. The CDR3 nucleotides read TGTGCCAGCCAGACAGGAGGAGGTCAAGAGACCCAGTACTTC.